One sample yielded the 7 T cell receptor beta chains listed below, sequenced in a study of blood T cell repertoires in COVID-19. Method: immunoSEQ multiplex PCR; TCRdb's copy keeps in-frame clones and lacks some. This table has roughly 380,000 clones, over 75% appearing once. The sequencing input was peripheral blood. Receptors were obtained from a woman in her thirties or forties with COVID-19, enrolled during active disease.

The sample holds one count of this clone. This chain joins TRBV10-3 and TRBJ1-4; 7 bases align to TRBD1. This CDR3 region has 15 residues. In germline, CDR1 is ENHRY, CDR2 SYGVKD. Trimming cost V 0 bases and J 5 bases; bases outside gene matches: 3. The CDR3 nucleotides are TGTGCCATCAGTGAGTCAGGACAGGCGAATGAAAAACTGTTTTTT. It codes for CAISESGQANEKLFF.

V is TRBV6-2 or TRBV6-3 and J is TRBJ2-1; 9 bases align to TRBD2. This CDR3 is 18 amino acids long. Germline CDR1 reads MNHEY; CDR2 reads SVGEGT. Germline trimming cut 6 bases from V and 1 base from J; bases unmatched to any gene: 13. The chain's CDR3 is CASSLKIGREGSYNEQFF. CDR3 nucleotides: TGTGCCAGCAGCCTAAAGATTGGGCGGGAGGGGTCCTACAATGAGCAGTTCTTC.

The CDR3 nucleotides read TGCGCCAGCAGCCAAGCCTTGGGACAGACCTCTGGAAACACCATATATTTT. This codes for CASSQALGQTSGNTIYF. The chain uses TRBV4-3 and TRBJ1-3; 7 nucleotides align to TRBD1. Germline V gene lookup returns CDR1 LGHNA and CDR2 YSLEER. V shed 1 base, J shed 0 bases, and the junction held 6 bases outside the gene matches. There are 17 residues in the CDR3.

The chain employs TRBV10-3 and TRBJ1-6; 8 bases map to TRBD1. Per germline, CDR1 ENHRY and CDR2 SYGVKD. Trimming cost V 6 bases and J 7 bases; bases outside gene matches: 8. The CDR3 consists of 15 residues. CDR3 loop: CAIRGQAVQNSPLHF. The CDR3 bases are TGTGCCATCAGGGGACAGGCAGTTCAGAATTCACCCCTCCACTTT.

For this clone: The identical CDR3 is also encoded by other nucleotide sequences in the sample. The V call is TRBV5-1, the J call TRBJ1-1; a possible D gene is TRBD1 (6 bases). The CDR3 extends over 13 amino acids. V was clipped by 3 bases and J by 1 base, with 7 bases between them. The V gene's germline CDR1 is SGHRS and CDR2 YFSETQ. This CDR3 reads CASSWTANTEAFF. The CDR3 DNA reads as TGCGCCAGCAGCTGGACAGCGAACACTGAAGCTTTCTTT. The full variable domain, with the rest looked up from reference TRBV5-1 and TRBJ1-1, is KAGVTQTPRYLIKTRGQQVTLSCSPISGHRSVSWYQQTPGQGLQFLFEYFSETQRNKGNFPGRFSGRQFSNSRSEMNVSTLELGDSALYLCASSWTANTEAFFGQGTRLTVV.

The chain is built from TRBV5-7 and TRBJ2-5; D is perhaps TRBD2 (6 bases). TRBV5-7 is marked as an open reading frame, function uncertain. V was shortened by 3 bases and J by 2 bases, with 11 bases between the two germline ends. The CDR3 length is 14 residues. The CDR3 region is CASSSPGGQETQYF. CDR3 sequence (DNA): TGTGCCAGCAGCTCCCCCGGGGGACAAGAGACCCAGTACTTC.

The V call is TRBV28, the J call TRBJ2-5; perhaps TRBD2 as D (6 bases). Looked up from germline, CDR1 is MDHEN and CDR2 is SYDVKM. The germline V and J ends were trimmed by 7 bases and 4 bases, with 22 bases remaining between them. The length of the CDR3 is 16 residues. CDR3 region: CASTPHGTPNGETQYF. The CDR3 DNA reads TGTGCCAGCACCCCCCACGGGACTCCCAATGGAGAGACCCAGTACTTC.